A single sample gave rise to the 8 T cell receptor beta chains below, sequenced in a study of molecular identifiers for immune sequencing clone quantification. MiXCR was run by TCRdb on the PCR reads, yielding one entry per CDR3 protein. The sample consists of more than 450,000 distinct CDR3 sequences, about a fifth of them appearing once. Specimen: naive CD8+ T cells from blood, with Jurkat cell RNA spiked in. The subset here: FACS-sorted CD8+CD4-CCR7+CD45RA+ naive T cells. These receptors all stem from a human donor in good health. Some libraries in this study had Jurkat cell RNA spiked in.

This clonotype was recorded many times. This sequence joins TRBV12-3 or TRBV12-4 and TRBJ2-3; the match to TRBD2 covers 13 bases. The CDR3 is made up of 15 amino acids. V shed 8 bases and J 1 base; nucleotides not matched to a gene: 3. The CDR3 here is CASRGLAGGTDTQYF. DNA for the CDR3: TGTGCCAGCCGCGGACTAGCGGGGGGCACAGATACGCAGTATTTT.

The V call is TRBV20-1, the J call TRBJ2-3; 9 nucleotides agree with TRBD2. This CDR3 region has 16 residues. The germline CDR1 and CDR2 sequences are DFQATT and SNEGSKA (reference sequence). V lost 3 bases and J lost 2; bases outside the gene matches: 9. CDR3 nucleotides: TGCAGTGCTAGTGATGTAGCGGGGGCCTCCACAGATACGCAGTATTTT. Translating gives CSASDVAGASTDTQYF.

This clonotype was picked up a small number of times. The chain combines TRBV29-1 with TRBJ2-7; D is possibly TRBD1 (6 bases). The V gene's germline CDR1 is SQVTM and CDR2 ANQGSEA. V shed 6 bases and J shed 6 bases, with 12 bases lying between them. The CDR3 sequence is 11 residues long. The CDR3 is CSVEQGGEQYF. CDR3 nucleotides: TGCAGCGTAGAACAGGGCGGCGAGCAGTACTTC.

This clonotype was recorded many times. The V and J genes are TRBV12-3 or TRBV12-4 and TRBJ2-3; 8 nucleotides agree with TRBD1. V was clipped by 6 bases and J by 5 bases; unmatched bases: 7. This CDR3 spans 14 amino acids. The CDR3 spells CASRAGGSGDTQYF. DNA of the CDR3: TGTGCCAGCAGGGCAGGGGGCAGTGGAGATACGCAGTATTTT.

With regard to this clonotype: With a much larger clone just one base away, this may be a read error. The CDR3 DNA reads as TGCAGTGCTAGAGATCCGTGGCGAGGCACAGGTACGCAGTATTTT. Residues: CSARDPWRGTGTQYF. This rearrangement joins TRBV20-1 to TRBJ2-3, with D possibly matching TRBD1 (5 bases). The CDR3 has 15 amino acids. Germline values: CDR1 DFQATT, CDR2 SNEGSKA (reference sequence).

The table lists this clonotype with a count of one. The rearrangement uses TRBV28 and TRBJ1-3, with D tentatively TRBD1 (5 bases). The CDR3 consists of 19 residues. Germline assignment: CDR1 MDHEN and CDR2 SYDVKM. V gave up 9 bases and J gave up 1 base, with 28 bases separating them. The CDR3: CASSLLNNRDWGSGNTIYF. CDR3 bases: TGTGCCAGTAGCCTACTTAATAACCGGGACTGGGGATCTGGAAACACCATATATTTT.

This rearrangement joins TRBV5-1 to TRBJ2-7, with TRBD2 matching over 13 bases. V shed 4 bases, J shed 3 bases, and the junction held 4 bases outside the gene matches. The germline CDR1 and CDR2 sequences are SGHRS and YFSETQ. This CDR3 has 15 amino acids. This chain's CDR3 is CASSPGTSGDYEQYF. The CDR3 DNA sequence: TGCGCCAGCAGCCCAGGGACTAGCGGGGACTACGAGCAGTACTTC. Looking up the rest from reference TRBV5-1 and TRBJ2-7 gives the full variable domain: KAGVTQTPRYLIKTRGQQVTLSCSPISGHRSVSWYQQTPGQGLQFLFEYFSETQRNKGNFPGRFSGRQFSNSRSEMNVSTLELGDSALYLCASSPGTSGDYEQYFGPGTRLTVT.

This clonotype was picked up many times. V and J are TRBV29-1 and TRBJ2-1; TRBD2 agrees at 9 bases. J was trimmed by 3 bases and V by 6 bases; bases with no gene match: 3. This CDR3 spans 13 amino acids. The germline V gene has CDR1 SQVTM and CDR2 ANQGSEA. The CDR3 here is CSVRTSDYNEQFF. CDR3 DNA sequence: TGCAGCGTCCGGACTAGCGACTACAATGAGCAGTTCTTC.